These 15 T cell receptor beta chains were all obtained from the same sample, sequenced in a study of early T cells in non-severe SARS-CoV-2 infection. TCRdb called the 5' RACE reads again in MiXCR, with one record for every CDR3 protein. Of 60,000 to 65,000 distinct CDR3 sequences in the sample, almost 9% were seen once. This sample comprised whole blood, obtained at baseline. The origin of the receptors is an adult who was a healthcare worker with PCR-confirmed SARS-CoV-2 infection or an uninfected control (not recorded which).

The CDR3 bases are TGTGCCAGTAGTAGCCGCGGTACTTACAATGAGCAGTTCTTC. Amino acids: CASSSRGTYNEQFF. V and J are TRBV19 and TRBJ2-1; the D is unclear. Germline CDR1 is LNHDA and CDR2 is SQIVND (reference sequence). The CDR3 length is 14 residues. Trimming pared 4 bases from V and 4 bases from J, leaving 11 bases between.

This clonotype showed up many times. A junction boundary mismatches the germline segment, possibly from a read error. The CDR3 is CASSLGVAYEQYF. DNA of the CDR3: TGTGCTAGCAGCTTAGGGGTTGCCTACGAGCAGTACTTC. The gene calls are TRBV7-7 and TRBJ2-7; possibly TRBD1 for D (5 bases). There are 13 residues in the CDR3. CDR1 is SSHAT, CDR2 FNYEAQ, per germline (reference sequence).

This chain links TRBV19 with TRBJ2-2; 12 nucleotides match TRBD2. Germline lookup yields CDR1 LNHDA and CDR2 SQIVND (reference sequence). Trimming cost V 1 base and J 7 bases; bases outside gene matches: 13. This CDR3 comprises 19 residues. This CDR3 reads CASSIALAGGPTRRGELFF. The CDR3 bases are TGTGCCAGTAGTATAGCACTAGCGGGAGGTCCAACCCGCCGCGGGGAGCTGTTTTTT.

This clonotype was counted a few times. This rearrangement joins TRBV7-6 to TRBJ1-4; no clear D. Trimming took off 5 bases at V and 7 bases at J, with 8 bases between the two ends. This CDR3 has 12 residues. The germline V gene has CDR1 SGHVS and CDR2 FNYEAQ. As DNA, the CDR3 is TGTGCCAGCAGCCCCCTGGGTGAAAAACTGTTTTTT. Translating gives CASSPLGEKLFF. Full variable domain (outside the CDR3, taken from reference TRBV7-6 and TRBJ1-4): GAGVSQSPRYKVTKRGQDVALRCDPISGHVSLYWYRQALGQGPEFLTYFNYEAQQDKSGLPNDRFSAERPEGSISTLTIQRTEQRDSAMYRCASSPLGEKLFFGSGTQLSVL.

In its sample, this clonotype was seen a few times. The chain couples TRBV5-1 to TRBJ2-1; tentative D call: TRBD2 (6 bases). The V end was cut by 0 bases, the J end by 4 bases, with 14 bases between. Germline lookup yields CDR1 SGHRS and CDR2 YFSETQ. This CDR3 spans 16 amino acids. The CDR3 region has the DNA TGCGCCAGCAGCTTGGGGAGTAGCGGAGAGTACAATGAGCAGTTCTTC. Protein sequence: CASSLGSSGEYNEQFF.

This clonotype has a handful of counts. The chain joins TRBV4-1 to TRBJ2-7; TRBD2 is a possible D gene (5 bases). This CDR3 comprises 14 residues. Trimming cost V 4 bases and J 6 bases, with 16 bases left between them. Germline V CDR1 and CDR2: MGHRA, YSYEKL. The CDR3 is CASSLNKGAIEQYF. CDR3 DNA sequence: TGCGCCAGCAGCCTTAACAAGGGAGCGATCGAGCAGTACTTC.

The chain combines TRBV19 with TRBJ2-7; D could derive from TRBD1 or TRBD2 (6 bases each). The CDR3 consists of 14 residues. V gave up 3 bases and J gave up 0 bases, with 9 bases separating them. CDR1 LNHDA and CDR2 SQIVND come from the germline V gene (reference sequence). The CDR3 reads CASSIGGGSYEQYF. CDR3 nucleotides: TGTGCCAGTAGTATCGGGGGCGGCTCCTACGAGCAGTACTTC.

This clonotype has just a few counts. This clone may be a read error of a much larger clone one base away. Since the CDR3 does not end with the conserved phenylalanine or tryptophan, this likely comes from a read error. The genes are TRBV11-2 and TRBJ2-4; D is unresolved. Per germline, CDR1 SGHAT and CDR2 FQNNGV. The CDR3 extends over 11 amino acids. The germline V and J ends were trimmed by 1 base and 9 bases, with 4 bases remaining between them. The DNA for the CDR3 is TGTGCCAGCAGCTTAGGACTCATTCAGTACTCC. Amino acid sequence: CASSLGLIQYS.

This clonotype was recorded a few times. This sequence joins TRBV7-8 and TRBJ2-4; D call uncertain. V was clipped by 1 base and J by 4 bases, with 8 bases between them. This CDR3 is built from 14 residues. Looked up from germline, CDR1 is SGHVS and CDR2 is FQNEAQ. CDR3 protein: CASSLGGEKNIQYF. The CDR3 coding sequence is TGTGCCAGCAGCTTAGGCGGCGAGAAAAACATTCAGTACTTC.

The gene calls are TRBV20-1 and TRBJ1-1; D perhaps matches TRBD1 (6 bases). This CDR3 is 14 amino acids long. The V gene's germline CDR1 is DFQATT and CDR2 SNEGSKA (reference sequence). Trimming removed 6 bases at V and 2 bases at J, with 16 bases between. Written as DNA, the CDR3 is TGCAGTGCCGCGCGGGGGCCCCTTAACACTGAAGCTTTCTTT. This gives the protein CSAARGPLNTEAFF.

The V and J genes are TRBV20-1 and TRBJ2-3, with D perhaps matching TRBD1 or TRBD2 (5 bases each). The ends were cut back, 1 base at V and 4 bases at J, with 12 bases in the middle. The CDR3 has 14 amino acids. Germline V gene sequence: CDR1 DFQATT, CDR2 SNEGSKA (reference sequence). The CDR3 nucleotides read TGCAGTGCTAGAGCCACACGAGGGGCAGATACGCAGTATTTT. Encoded protein: CSARATRGADTQYF.

The rearrangement uses TRBV15 and TRBJ1-2; 8 nucleotides line up with TRBD1. The V gene's germline CDR1 is LNHNV and CDR2 YYDKDF (reference sequence). The CDR3 covers 15 residues. J gave up 3 bases and V 1 base, and 4 bases lay outside the gene matches. Here the CDR3 DNA reads TGTGCCACCAGCAGAGTACCAGGGGGCGACTATGGCTACACCTTC. Translation: CATSRVPGGDYGYTF.

The chain has TRBV9 and TRBJ2-1; TRBD2 matches at 13 bases. Trimming at V came to 3 bases and at J to 5 bases, leaving 2 bases not matched to a gene. The V gene's germline CDR1 is SGDLS and CDR2 YYNGEE. The CDR3 has 15 amino acids. CDR3 sequence reads: CASSAGLAGDNEQFF. DNA for the CDR3: TGTGCCAGCAGCGCTGGACTAGCGGGAGACAATGAGCAGTTCTTC.

The table lists this clonotype with many counts. The V and J genes are TRBV6-4 and TRBJ2-1; 7 positions agree with TRBD1. Germline CDR1 MRHNA, CDR2 SNTAGT. CDR3 length: 15 residues. The junction had 6 bases not matched to a gene; V was cut back by 6 bases and J by 1 base. DNA of the CDR3: TGTGCCAGCAGCTTGACAGGGAGTTCCTACAATGAGCAGTTCTTC. It encodes CASSLTGSSYNEQFF.

The chain carries TRBV20-1 and TRBJ2-7, with unresolved D. V was pared by 0 bases and J by 3 bases, with 12 bases between. Germline CDR1 reads DFQATT; CDR2 reads SNEGSKA (reference sequence). CDR3 length equals 14 residues. The CDR3 protein is CSARDRGTSYEQYF. As DNA, the CDR3 is TGCAGTGCTAGAGATCGTGGCACCAGCTACGAGCAGTACTTC.